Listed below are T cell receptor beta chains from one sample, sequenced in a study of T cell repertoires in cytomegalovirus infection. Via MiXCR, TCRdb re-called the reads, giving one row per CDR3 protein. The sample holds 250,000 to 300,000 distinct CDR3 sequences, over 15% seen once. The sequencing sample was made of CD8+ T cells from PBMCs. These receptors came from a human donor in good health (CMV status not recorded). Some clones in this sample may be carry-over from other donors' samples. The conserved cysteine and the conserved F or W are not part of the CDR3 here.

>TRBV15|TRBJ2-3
ATSVDGEIWQY
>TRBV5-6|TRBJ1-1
ASTDHYLQGNTEAF
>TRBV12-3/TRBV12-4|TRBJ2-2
ASSPRPGFTGELF
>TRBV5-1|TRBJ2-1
ASSLTGLADNEQF
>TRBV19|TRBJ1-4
ASSIAADSEKLF
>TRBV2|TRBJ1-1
ASSGSVWQTTEAF
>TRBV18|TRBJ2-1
ASSPAGTGALYNEQF
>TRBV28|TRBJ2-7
ASSKFGLRGSAYEQY
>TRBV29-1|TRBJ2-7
SVGLAGFPEQY
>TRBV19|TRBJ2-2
ASTRQVVRGSNTGELF
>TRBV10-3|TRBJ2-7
AISESAIRTGVSYEQY
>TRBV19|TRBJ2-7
ASSLDGGTFEQY
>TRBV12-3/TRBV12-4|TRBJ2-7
ASSIFDGYEQY
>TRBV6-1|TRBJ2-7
ASSFSLAGGSYEQY
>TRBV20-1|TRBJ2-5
SARSKGEVKETQY
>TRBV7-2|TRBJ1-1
ASSLAVGGRNTEAF
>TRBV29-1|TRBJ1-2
SASQGTVYGYT
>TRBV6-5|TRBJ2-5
ASRGGTSGNQETQY
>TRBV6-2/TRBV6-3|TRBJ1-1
ASSQPDRDSKEAF
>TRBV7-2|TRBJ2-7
ASSPSPSSYEQY
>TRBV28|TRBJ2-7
ASSPQGDFSEQY
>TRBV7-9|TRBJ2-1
ASSPRLRGQYNEQF
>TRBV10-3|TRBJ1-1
AISDSLGNTEAF
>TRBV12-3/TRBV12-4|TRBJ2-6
ASSFWLSPGPISSGANVLT